This T cell receptor (beta chain) was captured by sequencing in a study of response to subunit inactivated influenza vaccine. General observations from the study: The authors offered the suggestion that each seasonal influenza vaccination recruits few new T cells.

Points on this clonotype: The antigen is unknown.

CDR3 length: 16 residues. CDR1 and CDR2 (germline): SGHVS, FQNEAQ. With V trimmed by 5 bases and J by 2 bases, 5 bases remained unmatched. TCRdb redid the calling of the RT-PCR reads with MiXCR, one entry per CDR3 protein. The sample carries hundreds of thousands of distinct CDR3 sequences, less than 20% recorded once. Sequenced material: PBMCs from blood, taken 12 days after vaccination. This clonotype originated in a man aged 45-65 years who received an inactivated influenza vaccine. The chain uses TRBV7-8 and TRBJ2-1; 11 bases map to TRBD2. The CDR3 DNA reads as TGTGCCAGCAGCCCGAAACTAGCGGGAGCCTACAATGAGCAGTTCTTC. Its protein product is CASSPKLAGAYNEQFF. Filled out from reference TRBV7-8 and TRBJ2-1, the complete variable domain reads GAGVSQSPRYKVAKRGQDVALRCDPISGHVSLFWYQQALGQGPEFLTYFQNEAQLDKSGLPSDRFFAERPEGSVSTLKIQRTQQEDSAVYLCASSPKLAGAYNEQFFGPGTRLTVL.